The 25 T cell receptor beta chains below were found in one sample sequenced in a study of OX40 agonist ivuxolimab in advanced cancers. Assay used: immunoSEQ multiplex PCR; TCRdb lists only in-frame clones, some missing. The sample includes roughly 81,000 clones, around 90% of them seen just once. Sequenced here: CD4+ or CD8+ T cells sorted from blood, sampled in a trial of the OX40 agonist ivuxolimab. Receptors were obtained from an adult with an advanced solid tumor such as melanoma, head and neck, liver or kidney cancer.

This clone appeared a single time. The chain employs TRBV5-1 and TRBJ2-7, with unresolved D. CDR3 length: 11 residues. Trimming shortened V by 3 bases and J by 8 bases, and 9 bases separated the two germline ends. Germline CDR1 and CDR2: SGHRS and YFSETQ. CDR3 DNA sequence: TGCGCCAGCAGCTCTGATCAAAAGCAGTACTTC. Residues: CASSSDQKQYF. Combining the CDR3 with reference TRBV5-1 and TRBJ2-7 gives the whole variable domain KAGVTQTPRYLIKTRGQQVTLSCSPISGHRSVSWYQQTPGQGLQFLFEYFSETQRNKGNFPGRFSGRQFSNSRSEMNVSTLELGDSALYLCASSSDQKQYFGPGTRLTVT.

The count of this clone is one. The gene calls are TRBV29-1 and TRBJ2-3; tentatively, D is TRBD1 (6 bases). This CDR3 is built from 14 residues. CDR1 and CDR2 from the germline V gene are SQVTM and ANQGSEA. V lost 1 base, J lost 6 bases, and 14 bases lay in between. This chain's CDR3 is CSVEGLQGSDTQYF. CDR3 bases: TGCAGCGTTGAAGGGCTACAGGGATCCGATACGCAGTATTTT.

This clone was picked up a small number of times. The gene calls are TRBV19 and TRBJ1-2, with TRBD1 matching 7 bases. J lost 4 bases, V lost 5 bases, and 4 bases had no gene match. The CDR3 runs 13 residues. CDR1 and CDR2 from the germline V gene are LNHDA and SQIVND (reference sequence). Here the CDR3 DNA reads TGTGCCAGTAGTTCCAGGGGGGGCTATGGCTACACCTTC. This sequence encodes CASSSRGGYGYTF.

This clone occurred once. The V call is TRBV4-1, the J call TRBJ2-3; D may correspond to TRBD1 or TRBD2 (7 bases each). This CDR3 has 14 residues. The germline CDR1 and CDR2 sequences are MGHRA and YSYEKL. V was pared by 8 bases and J by 0 bases, with 12 bases between. CDR3 protein: CASGRGPSTDTQYF. CDR3 coding DNA: TGCGCCAGCGGGAGGGGGCCTAGCACAGATACGCAGTATTTT.

The chain links TRBV2 to TRBJ1-2; D is perhaps TRBD1 (6 bases). Trimming stripped 7 bases from V and 1 base from J, with 7 bases between. Germline loops: CDR1 SNHLY, CDR2 FYNNEI. The CDR3 extends over 12 amino acids. The CDR3 DNA reads TGTGCCAGCAAGGGGGATAACTATGGCTACACCTTC. As protein: CASKGDNYGYTF.

The rearrangement joins TRBV5-4 to TRBJ2-7, with a tentative D call TRBD2 (7 bases). The CDR3 consists of 15 residues. The germline gives CDR1 SGHNT, CDR2 YYREEE (reference sequence). Trimming cost V 4 bases and J 1 base, with 15 bases left between them. The CDR3 DNA follows: TGTGCCAGCAGCCTTAGGGGGAGGGGTTCCTACGAGCAGTACTTC. Protein product: CASSLRGRGSYEQYF.

The chain couples TRBV2 to TRBJ1-3; TRBD1 matches 9 bases. V shed 11 bases, J shed 5 bases, and the junction held 4 bases outside the gene matches. The CDR3 has 12 amino acids. CDR1 is SNHLY, CDR2 FYNNEI, per germline. CDR3 residues: CAGTGIRNTIYF. The DNA for the CDR3 is TGTGCCGGGACAGGGATCCGAAACACCATATATTTT.

The chain links TRBV7-2 to TRBJ1-2; D is unresolved. Looked up from germline, CDR1 is SGHTA and CDR2 is FQGNSA. Trimming stripped 3 bases from V and 8 bases from J, with 16 bases between. The CDR3 loop spans 14 amino acids. CDR3 DNA sequence: TGTGCCAGCAGCTTCGTGTGGGTCGAGGGAGGCTACACCTTC. Residues: CASSFVWVEGGYTF.

In its sample, this clone was seen once. J is TRBJ2-5 and V is TRBV7-8; tentatively, D is TRBD1 (6 bases). V lost 5 bases, J lost 11 bases, and 18 bases lay in between. CDR1 and CDR2 (germline): SGHVS, FQNEAQ. The CDR3 sequence is 13 residues long. CDR3 residues: CASSRRTETEQYF. CDR3 nucleotide sequence: TGTGCCAGCAGCCGACGGACAGAAACAGAGCAGTACTTC.

The CDR3 reads CASSPMGGAYNEQFF. In DNA, the CDR3 is TGTGCCAGCTCACCCATGGGGGGGGCCTACAATGAGCAGTTCTTC. This chain connects TRBV18 to TRBJ2-1; the match to TRBD2 covers 7 bases. CDR3 length: 15 residues. V gave up 3 bases and J gave up 2 bases; unmatched junction bases: 4. CDR1 and CDR2 from the germline V gene are KGHSH and LQKENI.

In the case of this clone: This is likely a read error, given that the CDR3 carries no conserved phenylalanine or tryptophan at its end. The chain joins TRBV5-4 to TRBJ1-6; perhaps TRBD1 as D (5 bases). There are 14 residues in the CDR3. Trimming took off 0 bases at V and 8 bases at J, with 9 bases between the two ends. CDR1 is SGHNT, CDR2 YYREEE, per germline (reference sequence). This CDR3 reads CASSLGGRHSPLHL. The CDR3 DNA reads TGTGCCAGCAGCTTGGGGGGGAGGCATTCACCCCTCCACCTT.

CDR3 in amino acids: CASSVDSGLNEKLFF. The DNA of the CDR3 is TGTGCCAGCAGCGTGGACAGCGGGCTTAATGAAAAACTGTTTTTT. The chain combines TRBV9 with TRBJ1-4, with D possibly TRBD1 on 6 matching bases. The CDR3 has 15 amino acids. The germline V and J ends were trimmed by 2 bases and 4 bases, with 12 bases remaining between them. CDR1 SGDLS and CDR2 YYNGEE come from the germline V gene.

The genes are TRBV15 and TRBJ1-5; tentative D call: TRBD1 (5 bases). Germline CDR1 LNHNV, CDR2 YYDKDF (reference sequence). CDR3 length: 12 amino acids. Trimming took 5 bases from V and 9 from J, leaving 11 bases between them. Here the CDR3 reads CATSAGNGPQHF. The CDR3 DNA reads as TGTGCCACCAGCGCAGGGAACGGGCCCCAGCATTTT.

This chain links TRBV27 with TRBJ2-3, with 8 nucleotides matching TRBD2. CDR3 length equals 13 residues. CDR1 is MNHEY and CDR2 is SMNVEV in the germline V gene (reference sequence). Trimming removed 2 bases from V and 9 bases from J; junction bases left unmatched: 4. CDR3 sequence reads: CASSLKTSATQYF. DNA for the CDR3: TGTGCCAGCAGTTTAAAGACTAGCGCCACGCAGTATTTT.

Remarks on this clone: Since no conserved phenylalanine or tryptophan closes the CDR3, a read error is the likely cause. The rearrangement uses TRBV19 and TRBJ1-2, with D possibly TRBD1 on 5 matching bases. The V end was cut by 4 bases, the J end by 10 bases, with 22 bases between. The CDR3 length is 15 residues. In germline, CDR1 is LNHDA, CDR2 SQIVND (reference sequence). The CDR3 bases are TGTGCCAGTAGTACCTCACACGGGACGCAGTTGGCCTACACCGTC. Translating it yields CASSTSHGTQLAYTV.

The V call is TRBV25-1, the J call TRBJ1-2, with D possibly being TRBD1 (5 bases). Germline values: CDR1 MGHDK, CDR2 SYGVNS. V was cut by 3 bases and J by 5 bases, with 16 bases left in between. This CDR3 contains 15 residues. The DNA for the CDR3 is TGTGCCAGCAGTGATGGACGGGGGGGAGAGTATGGCTACACCTTC. Translating it yields CASSDGRGGEYGYTF.

This chain links TRBV7-3 with TRBJ1-6, with no clear D. The CDR3 covers 14 residues. Trimming took off 2 bases at V and 7 bases at J, with 9 bases between the two ends. Germline V CDR1 and CDR2: SGHTA, FQGTGA. This chain's CDR3 is CASSLGLGNSPLHF. The DNA for the CDR3 is TGTGCCAGCAGCTTAGGTTTGGGGAATTCACCCCTCCACTTT.

The chain uses TRBV15 and TRBJ2-2, with unresolved D. The CDR3 spans 17 residues. The germline V gene encodes CDR1 LNHNV and CDR2 YYDKDF (reference sequence). Trimming removed 0 bases at V and 0 bases at J, with 11 bases between. The CDR3 DNA reads TGTGCCACCAGCAGAGACGTAACAGCCTCGAACACCGGGGAGCTGTTTTTT. Its translation: CATSRDVTASNTGELFF. The variable domain in full, completed from reference TRBV15 and TRBJ2-2, reads DAMVIQNPRYQVTQFGKPVTLSCSQTLNHNVMYWYQQKSSQAPKLLFHYYDKDFNNEADTPDNFQSRRPNTSFCFLDIRSPGLGDTAMYLCATSRDVTASNTGELFFGEGSRLTVL.

The V call is TRBV6-1, the J call TRBJ2-4; 8 bases fit TRBD1. In germline, CDR1 is MNHNS, CDR2 SASEGT. V lost 6 bases and J lost 8; bases outside the gene matches: 9. The CDR3 runs to 14 residues. The CDR3 nucleotides read TGTGCCAGCAGGCCGCAGGACAGGGTACACATTCAGTACTTC. Protein: CASRPQDRVHIQYF.

J is TRBJ2-1 and V is TRBV6-1; 9 bases agree with TRBD1. CDR1 and CDR2 from the germline V gene are MNHNS and SASEGT. The J segment lost 16 bases and the V segment lost 1 base, leaving 5 bases of the junction unmatched. This CDR3 has 12 amino acids. The chain's CDR3 is CASSEDGTGHFF. The CDR3 bases are TGTGCCAGCAGTGAAGATGGGACAGGGCATTTCTTC.

The V gene is TRBV6-5, the J gene TRBJ1-5; D possibly corresponds to TRBD1 (6 bases). The V gene lost 9 bases and the J gene lost 2 bases, with 17 bases spanning the gap. CDR3 size: 15 residues. Germline CDR1 reads MNHEY; CDR2 reads SVGAGI. The CDR3 DNA reads TGTGCCAGTTGTGTGGGGGCCGAGGGCAATCAGCCCCAGCATTTT. This sequence encodes CASCVGAEGNQPQHF.

This clone was detected a few times. This rearrangement joins TRBV2 to TRBJ2-1; D possibly corresponds to TRBD2 (7 bases). The CDR3 is 15 amino acids. Germline CDR1 reads SNHLY; CDR2 reads FYNNEI. V was clipped by 7 bases and J by 4 bases, with 17 bases between them. The CDR3 reads CASNPLGGAYNEQFF. DNA of the CDR3: TGTGCCAGCAATCCCCTGGGGGGGGCATACAATGAGCAGTTCTTC.

V usage is TRBV14 and J usage is TRBJ1-1, with unresolved D. Germline CDR1 SGHDN, CDR2 FVKESK. V lost 4 bases and J 1 base, leaving 7 bases between the germline ends. CDR3 length: 13 amino acids. The CDR3 here is CASSLYPNTEAFF. The CDR3 DNA reads TGTGCCAGCAGCCTATATCCGAACACTGAAGCTTTCTTT.

The chain recombines TRBV7-9 with TRBJ2-7; TRBD2 is a possible D gene (5 bases). With 5 bases removed from V and 2 bases from J, the gap between germline ends came to 13 bases. CDR3 size: 14 residues. Germline V CDR1 and CDR2: SEHNR, FQNEAQ (reference sequence). The CDR3 DNA reads as TGTGCCAGCAGCCCGAGGGTATTAACCTACGAGCAGTACTTC. It is translated as CASSPRVLTYEQYF. Complete variable domain (other parts from reference TRBV7-9 and TRBJ2-7): DTGVSQNPRHKITKRGQNVTFRCDPISEHNRLYWYRQTLGQGPEFLTYFQNEAQLEKSRLLSDRFSAERPKGSFSTLEIQRTEQGDSAMYLCASSPRVLTYEQYFGPGTRLTVT.

The rearrangement joins TRBV5-8 to TRBJ1-2; D call uncertain. The ends were cut back, 5 bases at V and 5 bases at J, with 16 bases in the middle. The CDR3 runs 14 residues. Germline assignment: CDR1 SGHTS and CDR2 YDEGEE. CDR3 DNA sequence: TGTGCCAGCAGACCGGCGGGCGGGCCGTATGGCTACACCTTC. Protein: CASRPAGGPYGYTF. The full variable domain, rest sourced from reference TRBV5-8 and TRBJ1-2, is EAGVTQSPTHLIKTRGQQATLRCSPISGHTSVYWYQQALGLGLQFLLWYDEGEERNRGNFPPRFSGRQFPNYSSELNVNALELEDSALYLCASRPAGGPYGYTFGSGTRLTVV.